This TCR beta chain was identified during a study of T cell changes during pregnancy in multiple sclerosis (dated by TCRdb to between 2019 and 2020). For the study in its entirety: Changes in the T cell repertoire over the course of pregnancy were examined in this study in women with multiple sclerosis.

About this clone: It lacks a known antigen. No base quality information exists; no much larger clone differs at one position.

The library relied on the immunoSEQ multiplex PCR assay. TCRdb took over this immuneACCESS table, retaining in-frame rearrangements with V and J assigned. Such tables are incomplete; in checked studies, under half of the missing clones stem from an unresolved V gene, and the remainder is unexplained. The sample table shows about 92,000 clones, and roughly 93% are seen once. Of the sample, 2% to 2.5% falls within the top ten clones. The germline V gene gives CDR1 as SGHTS and CDR2 as YDEGEE. Trimming costs V 4 bases and J 0 bases, and their ends lie 11 bases apart. There are 15 amino acids in the CDR3, from cysteine to phenylalanine inclusive. Only the CDR3 part of the read is kept: 45 bases, read in frame from the first base.

The receptor comes from a female donor with multiple sclerosis, enrolled in a pregnancy study. This specimen was peripheral blood, taken in the third trimester of pregnancy. The chain links TRBV5-8 with TRBJ2-1, with the D segment identity uncertain. The base sequence is TGTGCCAGCAGCCACAGATTTAGCTCCTACAATGAGCAGTTCTTC. Its protein reads: CASSHRFSSYNEQFF.